Shown below are 18 T cell receptor beta chains from a single sample sequenced in a study of T-cell memory formation after mild COVID-19. From the 5' RACE reads, TCRdb called clonotypes with MiXCR, one entry per CDR3 protein. The sample carries tens of thousands of distinct CDR3 sequences, 7% to 8% recorded once. The sample was PBMCs or a T cell subset sorted from them (not recorded which). The receptor set was obtained from a man between 18 and 29 years old who had mild COVID-19 (a few samples of this study predate the infection). Cell type and time point are not known.

This clonotype is labeled as medium-sized. This chain links TRBV5-4 with TRBJ2-1, with D uncertain. Germline V gene lookup returns CDR1 SGHNT and CDR2 YYREEE (reference sequence). The V gene lost 0 bases and the J gene lost 5 bases, with 12 bases spanning the gap. This CDR3 region has 15 residues. The CDR3 region is CASSLVGHVNNEQFF. The CDR3 DNA is TGTGCCAGCAGCTTGGTGGGCCACGTTAACAATGAGCAGTTCTTC.

At least ten counts were recorded for this clonotype. V usage is TRBV21-1 and J usage is TRBJ2-7; the table's D call, TRBD1, has no DNA check behind it. TRBV21-1 is an annotated pseudogene. The CDR3 totals 15 residues. CDR3 residues: CASSKGAGDPYEQYF. In nucleotides, the CDR3 is TGTGCCAGCAGCAAAGGAGCAGGGGACCCCTACGAGCAGTACTTC.

At least ten counts were recorded for this clonotype. CDR3 amino acids: CASSERGRRLFF. The CDR3 bases are TGTGCCAGCTCGGAAAGAGGCAGGCGACTGTTTTTT. The chain recombines TRBV18 with TRBJ1-4; D not certain. V lost 6 bases and J lost 13, with 15 bases in between. The CDR3 runs to 12 residues. Germline CDR1 is KGHSH and CDR2 is LQKENI.

This clonotype was seen ten or more times. This chain connects TRBV29-1 to TRBJ2-3; D not resolved. CDR1 and CDR2 (germline): SQVTM, ANQGSEA. Trimming left V 4 bases short and J 2 bases short, with 1 base between. The CDR3 length is 10 residues. CDR3 loop: CSVATDTQYF. The DNA for the CDR3 is TGCAGCGTTGCCACAGATACGCAGTATTTT.

Only a few counts were recorded for this clonotype. The chain couples TRBV2 to TRBJ2-5; D is unresolved. The V end was cut by 2 bases, the J end by 2 bases, with 9 bases between. The germline V gene encodes CDR1 SNHLY and CDR2 FYNNEI. This CDR3 spans 14 amino acids. As DNA, the CDR3 is TGTGCCAGCAGTGAATGGTCAGAACAAGAGACCCAGTACTTC. Protein: CASSEWSEQETQYF.

This clonotype was seen at least ten times. The CDR3 region is CASSPWAGSGELFF. The CDR3 nucleotides are TGTGCCAGCAGCCCGTGGGCAGGATCCGGGGAGCTGTTTTTT. The chain employs TRBV7-2 and TRBJ2-2; D is unclear. CDR1 and CDR2 (germline): SGHTA, FQGNSA. V was trimmed by 5 bases and J by 6 bases, leaving 13 bases between them. The CDR3 runs 14 residues.

The chain employs TRBV6-5 and TRBJ1-5; 7 bases fit TRBD1. V lost 1 base to trimming and J lost 3 bases; unmatched junction nucleotides: 12. CDR3 length equals 18 residues. Germline CDR1 and CDR2: MNHEY and SVGAGI. Here the CDR3 reads CASSYFPPGQIYNQPQHF. CDR3 DNA: TGTGCCAGCAGTTACTTCCCCCCGGGACAGATTTACAATCAGCCCCAGCATTTT.

This clonotype was picked up many times. This chain links TRBV20-1 with TRBJ2-7; TRBD2 matches at 7 bases. With 1 base clipped from V and 3 bases from J, the junction kept 0 bases outside the gene matches. The CDR3 spans 12 residues. Germline CDR1 is DFQATT and CDR2 is SNEGSKA (reference sequence). The CDR3 sequence: CSARAGGYEQYF. In DNA, the CDR3 is TGCAGTGCTAGAGCGGGGGGCTACGAGCAGTACTTC.

This clonotype was picked up many times. The chain carries TRBV12-3 or TRBV12-4 and TRBJ2-3; 8 bases align to TRBD2. This CDR3 is 13 amino acids long. CDR3 nucleotides: TGTGTCAACGAGCGGGGGCCAGCAGATACGCAGTATTTT. Protein: CVNERGPADTQYF.

V gene TRBV5-1 combines with J gene TRBJ2-2; tentatively, D is TRBD2 (7 bases). The CDR3 spans 16 residues. Trimming removed 6 bases at V and 4 bases at J, with 19 bases between. Germline loops: CDR1 SGHRS, CDR2 YFSETQ. CDR3 protein: CASTPVGGLSTGELFF. In DNA form, the CDR3 reads TGCGCCAGCACGCCCGTGGGGGGGCTTAGCACCGGGGAGCTGTTTTTT.

This clonotype appeared many times. The CDR3 DNA reads as TGTGCCAGCAGTTACGGGGGCGCGGGTCAGCCCCAGCATTTT. This sequence encodes CASSYGGAGQPQHF. The chain has TRBV6-5 and TRBJ1-5; D might be TRBD1 (6 bases). Trimming took off 2 bases at V and 6 bases at J, with 11 bases between the two ends. Germline V gene lookup returns CDR1 MNHEY and CDR2 SVGAGI. The CDR3 has 14 amino acids.

There are a few counts of this clonotype. J is TRBJ2-3 and V is TRBV20-1, with TRBD1 matching 8 bases. Germline-derived CDR1 and CDR2 are DFQATT and SNEGSKA (reference sequence). The CDR3 is 11 amino acids. The junction had 3 bases not matched to a gene; V was cut back by 5 bases and J by 8 bases. CDR3 protein: CSAHDRGTQYF. The CDR3 DNA sequence: TGCAGTGCTCATGACAGGGGTACGCAGTATTTT.

This clonotype is labeled medium-sized. This sequence joins TRBV5-1 and TRBJ2-7; no definite D call. With 0 bases removed from V and 5 bases from J, the gap between germline ends came to 15 bases. The germline V gene encodes CDR1 SGHRS and CDR2 YFSETQ. CDR3 size: 15 residues. CDR3 region: CASSLGHAPSDEQYV. CDR3 DNA sequence: TGCGCCAGCAGCTTGGGGCACGCGCCCAGCGACGAGCAGTACGTC.

This clonotype appeared many times. The chain carries TRBV12-3 or TRBV12-4 and TRBJ2-5; tentative D call: TRBD1 (6 bases). Deletions cut 6 bases from V and 3 bases from J, with 23 bases between. The CDR3 loop spans 17 amino acids. The CDR3 DNA sequence: TGTGCCAGCAGCCTAATGGGGGCCCGGGACGGCAAAGAGACCCAGTACTTC. Its protein product is CASSLMGARDGKETQYF.

There are many counts of this clonotype. V is TRBV2 and J is TRBJ2-3; no clear D gene. V was pared by 6 bases and J by 2 bases, with 6 bases between. The CDR3 has 12 amino acids. CDR1 SNHLY and CDR2 FYNNEI come from the germline V gene. CDR3 sequence reads: CASRPLTDTQYF. The CDR3 DNA sequence: TGTGCCAGCAGGCCCCTCACAGATACGCAGTATTTT.

This clonotype was recorded many times. This chain links TRBV4-2 with TRBJ2-1; TRBD1 matches at 11 bases. The length of the CDR3 is 16 residues. The V and J ends lost 3 bases and 6 bases, in that order; junction bases with no gene match: 7. Germline V lookup: CDR1 LGHNA, CDR2 YNFKEQ. The DNA of the CDR3 is TGTGCCAGCAGCCAGGAAATCGGGACAGGGGGCAATGAGCAGTTCTTC. This encodes CASSQEIGTGGNEQFF.

This clonotype was counted many times. This sequence joins TRBV9 and TRBJ1-2, with D possibly being TRBD1 (5 bases). The length of the CDR3 is 14 residues. Germline-derived CDR1 and CDR2 are SGDLS and YYNGEE. Trimming removed 0 bases at V and 7 bases at J, with 13 bases between. DNA for the CDR3: TGTGCCAGCAGCGTAGAGCAGGGATCCGGTGGCTACACCTTC. This translates into CASSVEQGSGGYTF.

This clonotype was counted at least ten times. The chain carries TRBV4-1 and TRBJ1-4; D ambiguous. V was shortened by 8 bases and J by 4 bases, with 17 bases between the two germline ends. Germline V gene data show CDR1 as MGHRA and CDR2 as YSYEKL. The CDR3 covers 15 residues. DNA for the CDR3: TGCGCCAGCCTAAACCCCGGGTCAGGTAATGAAAAACTGTTTTTT. This codes for CASLNPGSGNEKLFF.